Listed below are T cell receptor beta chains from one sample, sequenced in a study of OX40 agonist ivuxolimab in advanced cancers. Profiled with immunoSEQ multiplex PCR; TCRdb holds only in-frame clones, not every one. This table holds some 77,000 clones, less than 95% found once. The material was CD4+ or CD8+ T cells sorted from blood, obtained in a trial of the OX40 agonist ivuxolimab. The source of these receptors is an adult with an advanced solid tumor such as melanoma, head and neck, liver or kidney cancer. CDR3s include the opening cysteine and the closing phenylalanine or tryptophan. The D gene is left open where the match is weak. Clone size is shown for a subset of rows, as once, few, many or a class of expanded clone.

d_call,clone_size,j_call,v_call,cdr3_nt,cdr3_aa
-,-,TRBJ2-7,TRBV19,TGTGCCAGTAGTACTACAGGGAGCTCCTACGAGCAGTACTTC,CASSTTGSSYEQYF
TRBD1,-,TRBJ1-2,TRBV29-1,TGCAGCGTTGAAGACCGCACGACAGGGAACTATGGCTACACCTTC,CSVEDRTTGNYGYTF
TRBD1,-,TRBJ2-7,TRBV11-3,TGTGCCAGCAGCTTAGAGGTTACAGGGGGCTCCTACGAGCAGTACTTC,CASSLEVTGGSYEQYF
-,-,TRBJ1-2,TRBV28,TGTGCCAGCAGTTTGAGGGGACAACTGAACTATGGCTACACCTTC,CASSLRGQLNYGYTF
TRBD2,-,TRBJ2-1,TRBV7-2,TGTGCCAGCAACTCAGCGGGAGCCTACAATGAGCAGTTCTTC,CASNSAGAYNEQFF
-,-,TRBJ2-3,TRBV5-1,TGCGCCAGCAGCTTGGATGGGGGATCCACAGATACGCAGTATTTT,CASSLDGGSTDTQYF
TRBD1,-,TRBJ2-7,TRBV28,TGTGCCAGCAGCTACCTGGGACAGGGTTACTCCTACGAGCAGTACTTC,CASSYLGQGYSYEQYF
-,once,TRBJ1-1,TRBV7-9,TGTGCCAGCAGCTTACTGAATTCGAACACTGAAGCTTTCTTT,CASSLLNSNTEAFF
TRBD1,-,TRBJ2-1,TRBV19,TGTGCCAGTAGTATTGGGGGACAGGGTGTTACCAATGAGCAGTTCTTC,CASSIGGQGVTNEQFF
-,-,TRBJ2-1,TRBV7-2,TGTGCCAGCAGCTTAGTTCCGGGGGGCTCATACAATGAGCAGTTCTTC,CASSLVPGGSYNEQFF
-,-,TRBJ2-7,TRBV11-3,TGTGCCAGCAGCGCCCGTGGGGGAAACTACGAGCAGTACTTC,CASSARGGNYEQYF
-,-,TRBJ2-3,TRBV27,TGTGCCAGCAGTTTTAGAGGGTTTGGTGGAGGGGCGGGCGATACGCAGTATTTT,CASSFRGFGGGAGDTQYF
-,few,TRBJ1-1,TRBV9,TGTGCCAGCAGCGTAGCGCAGAACACTGAAGCTTTCTTT,CASSVAQNTEAFF
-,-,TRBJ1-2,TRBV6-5,TGTGCCAGCCTGGAGGGCTGGGGCTACACCTTC,CASLEGWGYTF
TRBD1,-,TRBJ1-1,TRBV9,TGTGCCAGCAGAAGACGACAGGGTGAAGCTTTCTTT,CASRRRQGEAFF
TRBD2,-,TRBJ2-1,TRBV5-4,TGTGCCAGCAGCCCTCCCCCGGGGGGGTCCCTCAATGAGCAGTTCTTC,CASSPPPGGSLNEQFF
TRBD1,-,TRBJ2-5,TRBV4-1,TGCGCCAGCAGCCAGCCGGGACAGGGGGCTTTGGAGACCCAGTACTTC,CASSQPGQGALETQYF
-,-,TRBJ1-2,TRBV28,TGTGCCAGCAGTTTATCAACGTCTGGGAGGTATGGCTACACCTTC,CASSLSTSGRYGYTF
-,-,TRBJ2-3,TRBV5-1,TGCGCCAGCAGCCGCGACACAGGGGAACGGGGGGATACGCAGTATTTT,CASSRDTGERGDTQYF
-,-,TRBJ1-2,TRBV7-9,TGTGCCAGCAGCAGAGAGGGGGGTTCGGGTGGCTACACCTTC,CASSREGGSGGYTF
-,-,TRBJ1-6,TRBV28,TGTGCCACCACACTCAATAATTCACCCCTCCACTTT,CATTLNNSPLHF
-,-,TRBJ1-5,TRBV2,TGTGCCAGCAGTGAACGGGAAGGCAATCAGCCCCAGCATTTT,CASSEREGNQPQHF
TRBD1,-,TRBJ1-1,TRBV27,TGTGCCAGCAGTAGACAGGGAAATACTGAAGCTTTCTTT,CASSRQGNTEAFF
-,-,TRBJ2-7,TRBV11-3,TGTGCCAGCAGCCGTTCGGACGGAACCTACGAGCAGTACTTC,CASSRSDGTYEQYF
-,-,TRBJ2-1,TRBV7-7,TGTGCCAGCAGCTTGCGTTTTTTCTATGAGCAGTTCTTC,CASSLRFFYEQFF
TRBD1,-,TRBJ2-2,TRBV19,TGTGCCAGTAGTACAGGGGCCAGGGGGACCGGGGAGCTGTTTTTT,CASSTGARGTGELFF
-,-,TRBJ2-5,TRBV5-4,TGTGCCAGCAGCTTGCGGGGGCAGGGGTTTTTGGAGACCCAGTACTTC,CASSLRGQGFLETQYF
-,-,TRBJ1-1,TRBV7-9,TGTGCCAGCAGCGGACAGCCCCACACTGAAGCTTTCTTT,CASSGQPHTEAFF